The next 5 T cell receptor beta chains were all read from a single sample in a study of cytomegalovirus exposure and HLA in healthy donors. Clones were sequenced by immunoSEQ multiplex PCR, and TCRdb holds only the in-frame ones, with some missing. The sample consists of some 250,000 clones, 90% of them appearing once. The material sequenced was PBMCs. These receptors were obtained from a woman aged 25 to 39 in good health and CMV-seronegative.

In DNA form, the CDR3 reads TGCGCCAGCAGTGATGAAAAAAATCAGCCCCAGCATTTT. Translating it yields CASSDEKNQPQHF. The chain couples TRBV10-2 to TRBJ1-5; the D is unclear. V lost 3 bases, J lost 4 bases, and 7 bases lay in between. This CDR3 is built from 13 residues. Germline values: CDR1 WSHSY, CDR2 SAAADI.

The V and J genes are TRBV6-5 and TRBJ2-5; TRBD1 matches 9 bases. With 2 bases clipped from V and 2 bases from J, the junction kept 3 bases outside the gene matches. Germline values: CDR1 MNHEY, CDR2 SVGAGI. The CDR3 is made up of 15 amino acids. The CDR3 coding sequence is TGTGCCAGCAGTTACCGGACAGGGGAGCAAGAGACCCAGTACTTC. Its protein is CASSYRTGEQETQYF.

V gene TRBV6-6 combines with J gene TRBJ2-7; perhaps TRBD1 as D (6 bases). This CDR3 has 13 residues. Germline CDR1 and CDR2: MNHNY and SVGAGI (reference sequence). The germline V and J ends were trimmed by 5 bases and 3 bases, with 11 bases remaining between them. The CDR3, as DNA: TGTGCCAGCAGTCTAACAGGGTACTACGAGCAGTACTTC. Its protein product is CASSLTGYYEQYF.

Remarks on this clone: Other DNA sequences within the sample encode an identical CDR3. The J gene is TRBJ2-3, the V gene TRBV7-3; weak D call: TRBD2 (5 bases). Germline assignment: CDR1 SGHTA and CDR2 FQGTGA. Trimming left V 2 bases short and J 1 base short, with 10 bases between. CDR3 size: 15 residues. CDR3 sequence reads: CASSLLAGGTDTQYF. DNA of the CDR3: TGTGCCAGCAGCTTACTAGCCGGAGGCACAGATACGCAGTATTTT.

The J gene is TRBJ1-5, the V gene TRBV7-9; D is unresolved. Germline CDR1 is SEHNR and CDR2 is FQNEAQ (reference sequence). The V gene lost 5 bases and the J gene lost 4 bases, with 12 bases spanning the gap. The CDR3 is made up of 14 amino acids. CDR3 loop: CASSAKEVNQPQHF. The CDR3 coding sequence is TGTGCCAGCAGCGCGAAGGAGGTAAATCAGCCCCAGCATTTT. The full variable domain, with the rest looked up from reference TRBV7-9 and TRBJ1-5, is DTGVSQNPRHKITKRGQNVTFRCDPISEHNRLYWYRQTLGQGPEFLTYFQNEAQLEKSRLLSDRFSAERPKGSFSTLEIQRTEQGDSAMYLCASSAKEVNQPQHFGDGTRLSIL.